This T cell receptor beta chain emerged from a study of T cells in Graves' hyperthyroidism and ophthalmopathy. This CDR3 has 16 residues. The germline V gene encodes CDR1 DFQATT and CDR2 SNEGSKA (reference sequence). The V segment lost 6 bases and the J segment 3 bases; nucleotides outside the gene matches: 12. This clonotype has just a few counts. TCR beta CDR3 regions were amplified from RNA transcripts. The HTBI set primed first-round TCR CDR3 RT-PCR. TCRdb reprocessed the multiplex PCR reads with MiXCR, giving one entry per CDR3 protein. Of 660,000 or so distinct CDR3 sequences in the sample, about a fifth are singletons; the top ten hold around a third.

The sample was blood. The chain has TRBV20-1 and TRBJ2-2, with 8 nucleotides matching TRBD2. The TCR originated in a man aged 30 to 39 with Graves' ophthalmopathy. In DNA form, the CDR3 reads TGCAGTGCCCGCAGCGGGACTAGGGAGTACACCGGGGAGCTGTTTTTT. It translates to CSARSGTREYTGELFF.